Shown below are 17 T cell receptor beta chains from a single sample sequenced in a study of cytomegalovirus exposure and HLA in healthy donors. PCR used 60 Vbeta primers and 13 Jbeta primers. Some clones are missing from TCRdb's copy, which holds only in-frame ones; the method was immunoSEQ multiplex PCR. The sample carries around 130,000 clones, roughly three fifths recorded once. The specimen was PBMCs. These receptors were obtained from a young man in good health and CMV-seronegative.

The V gene is TRBV27, the J gene TRBJ1-3; unclear D gene. Trimming took off 3 bases at V and 3 bases at J, with 6 bases between the two ends. In germline, CDR1 is MNHEY, CDR2 SMNVEV (reference sequence). The CDR3 contains 13 residues. In nucleotides, the CDR3 is TGTGCCAGCAGTTTTCGGGGTGGAAACACCATATATTTT. As protein: CASSFRGGNTIYF.

CDR3: CAVGRGMTNEKLFF. The DNA of the CDR3 is TGTGCCGTGGGGAGGGGGATGACTAATGAAAAACTGTTTTTT. The rearrangement links TRBV19 to TRBJ1-4, with TRBD1 as a possible D gene (6 bases). Germline V gives CDR1 LNHDA, CDR2 SQIVND (reference sequence). V lost 11 bases, J lost 2 bases, and 15 bases lay in between. There are 14 residues in the CDR3.

CDR3 DNA sequence: TGTGCCAGCAGCTCCCGGGACAGGGACCTCGCGGGAGGGGGTTACACCGGGGAGCTGTTTTTT. It yields the protein CASSSRDRDLAGGGYTGELFF. The V call is TRBV9, the J call TRBJ2-2; D is possibly TRBD1 or TRBD2 (9 bases each). With 4 bases removed from V and 3 bases from J, the gap between germline ends came to 31 bases. The CDR3 has 21 residues. The germline V gene has CDR1 SGDLS and CDR2 YYNGEE. Drawing the rest from reference TRBV9 and TRBJ2-2, the complete variable domain is DSGVTQTPKHLITATGQRVTLRCSPRSGDLSVYWYQQSLDQGLQFLIQYYNGEERAKGNILERFSAQQFPDLHSELNLSSLELGDSALYFCASSSRDRDLAGGGYTGELFFGEGSRLTVL.

The chain couples TRBV6-6 to TRBJ2-1; 7 bases are shared with TRBD2. The CDR3 runs 16 residues. V shed 0 bases and J 6 bases; nucleotides not matched to a gene: 8. The V gene's germline CDR1 is MNHNY and CDR2 SVGAGI (reference sequence). The CDR3 protein is CASSYSRTSIGNEQFF. The CDR3 DNA reads as TGTGCCAGCAGTTACTCGCGGACTAGTATAGGCAATGAGCAGTTCTTC.

V usage is TRBV6-5 and J usage is TRBJ2-7, with D maybe TRBD2 (7 bases). This CDR3 comprises 15 residues. The V end was cut by 6 bases, the J end by 5 bases, with 20 bases between. In germline, CDR1 is MNHEY, CDR2 SVGAGI. The chain's CDR3 is CASSPGGRESDEQYF. As DNA, the CDR3 is TGTGCCAGCAGCCCTGGGGGGCGGGAGTCGGACGAGCAGTACTTC.

This clone appeared a few times. The rearrangement uses TRBV5-1 and TRBJ2-5, with a possible D match to TRBD1 (5 bases). Per the germline V gene, CDR1 is SGHRS and CDR2 is YFSETQ. The CDR3 runs 15 residues. Trimming removed 1 base at V and 2 bases at J, with 12 bases between. The DNA for the CDR3 is TGCGCCAGCAGCTTGATTCTGCAGGGTCAAGAGACCCAGTACTTC. It encodes CASSLILQGQETQYF.

The chain is built from TRBV12-5 and TRBJ2-2; perhaps TRBD2 as D (5 bases). This CDR3 has 16 amino acids. Germline assignment: CDR1 LGHNT and CDR2 FRNRAP. With 0 bases removed from V and 1 base from J, the gap between germline ends came to 9 bases. DNA for the CDR3: TGTGCTAGTGGTTTGGTACCTGAGGGGAACACCGGGGAGCTGTTTTTT. This sequence encodes CASGLVPEGNTGELFF. Filled out from reference TRBV12-5 and TRBJ2-2, the complete variable domain reads DARVTQTPRHKVTEMGQEVTMRCQPILGHNTVFWYRQTMMQGLELLAYFRNRAPLDDSGMPKDRFSAEMPDATLATLKIQPSEPRDSAVYFCASGLVPEGNTGELFFGEGSRLTVL.

The chain uses TRBV7-2 and TRBJ2-3; maybe TRBD2 (6 bases). Trimming removed 3 bases from V and 6 bases from J, with 10 bases in between. Germline V gene lookup returns CDR1 SGHTA and CDR2 FQGNSA. This CDR3 has 13 amino acids. This CDR3 reads CASSFTGVDTQYF. Here the CDR3 DNA reads TGTGCCAGCAGCTTCACGGGGGTGGATACGCAGTATTTT.

This clone appeared a single time. The rearrangement joins TRBV29-1 to TRBJ1-2, with D perhaps matching TRBD1 (6 bases). This CDR3 region has 14 residues. V dropped 3 bases and J dropped 4 bases, with 15 bases sitting between them. Per the germline V gene, CDR1 is SQVTM and CDR2 is ANQGSEA. CDR3 protein: CSVDRGGLGYGYTF. The CDR3 nucleotides read TGCAGCGTTGACAGGGGCGGTCTTGGCTATGGCTACACCTTC.

This rearrangement joins TRBV7-6 to TRBJ2-7; TRBD1 aligns across 8 bases. V was clipped by 3 bases and J by 7 bases; unmatched bases: 20. The germline CDR1 and CDR2 sequences are SGHVS and FNYEAQ. This CDR3 contains 18 residues. The CDR3 is CASSFGVATGQGAFEQYF. CDR3 in DNA: TGTGCCAGCAGCTTTGGTGTGGCCACGGGGCAGGGGGCGTTTGAGCAGTACTTC.

This chain joins TRBV6-1 and TRBJ1-3; D gene unclear. CDR3 length: 14 amino acids. V shed 6 bases and J shed 0 bases, with 9 bases lying between them. The germline V gene has CDR1 MNHNS and CDR2 SASEGT. The CDR3 DNA is TGTGCCAGCAGGACTCCTGCCTCTGGAAACACCATATATTTT. This gives the protein CASRTPASGNTIYF.

CDR3 DNA sequence: TGTGCCAGCAGCCCCGTGGGAGGGCTCTACGAGCAGTACTTC. Its protein product is CASSPVGGLYEQYF. This sequence joins TRBV28 and TRBJ2-7; TRBD2 matches at 7 bases. The V and J ends lost 6 bases and 3 bases, in that order; junction bases with no gene match: 8. The CDR3 spans 14 residues. Germline assignment: CDR1 MDHEN and CDR2 SYDVKM.

The chain recombines TRBV30 with TRBJ1-2; possibly TRBD1 for D (6 bases). The V end was cut by 1 base, the J end by 6 bases, with 9 bases between. This CDR3 comprises 12 residues. Germline V gene sequence: CDR1 GTSNPN, CDR2 SVGIG (reference sequence). The CDR3, as DNA: TGTGCCTGGAGTGGCTACAGGGATGGCTACACCTTC. Its translation is CAWSGYRDGYTF.

The CDR3 DNA reads as TGCAGCGTTCGAAGACAGGACCAAGAGACCCAGTACTTC. Translating gives CSVRRQDQETQYF. The V and J genes are TRBV29-1 and TRBJ2-5; TRBD1 might be the D (6 bases). In germline, CDR1 is SQVTM, CDR2 ANQGSEA. V gave up 5 bases and J gave up 0 bases, with 10 bases separating them. The CDR3 extends over 13 amino acids.

The gene calls are TRBV27 and TRBJ1-3, with 8 positions matching TRBD1. This CDR3 contains 15 residues. After removal of 6 bases from V and 5 bases from J, the junction contained 9 bases not matched to a gene. Germline CDR1 MNHEY, CDR2 SMNVEV (reference sequence). The CDR3 sequence is CASRPQGDRRNTIYF. DNA of the CDR3: TGTGCCAGCAGACCCCAGGGGGACAGGAGAAACACCATATATTTT.

The V gene is TRBV27, the J gene TRBJ2-3; D might be TRBD2 (6 bases). Trimming cost V 7 bases and J 10 bases, with 12 bases left between them. This CDR3 is built from 11 residues. CDR1 is MNHEY and CDR2 is SMNVEV in the germline V gene (reference sequence). The CDR3 nucleotides are TGTGCCAGCACCGAGGGCGGGGCGCAGTATTTT. As protein: CASTEGGAQYF.

CDR3 sequence reads: CASSYSSVQETQYF. Here the CDR3 DNA reads TGTGCCAGCAGTTACTCTAGCGTCCAAGAGACCCAGTACTTC. The rearrangement joins TRBV6-6 to TRBJ2-5; maybe TRBD2 (5 bases). CDR1 is MNHNY, CDR2 SVGAGI, per germline (reference sequence). The CDR3 totals 14 residues. Trimming shortened V by 0 bases and J by 1 base, and 6 bases separated the two germline ends.